This T cell receptor beta chain was retrieved from a study of vaccination and CD4 T cells after COVID-19. Study conclusions and caveats: A median 86.3% of convalescent patients' SARS-CoV-2-reactive clones emerged only after vaccination. Spike mono-reactivity was found in 304 of 307 vaccine-specific clones from convalescent patients.

Germline CDR1 is MNHEY and CDR2 is SVGAGI. CDR3 length: 15 residues. V was trimmed by 0 bases and J by 4 bases, leaving 10 bases between them. An Oncomine TCR Beta short-read assay was used to sequence the DNA from cultured CD4+ T cells. TCRdb ran MiXCR on the PCR reads and lists one entry per CDR3 protein. There are more than 2,000 distinct CDR3 sequences in the sample; roughly a quarter occur only once, and roughly three fifths lies in the top ten. Comment on this clonotype: The antigen is not known.

Treatment of the sample: approximately 9-day PBMC culture with coronavirus spike peptide pools or control peptides (ViraFEST assay). CD4+ T cells that came from the unexposed donor were collected before the COVID-19 pandemic (2011-2018). Antigen-specific T cells were expanded with peptide pools by ViraFEST, and TCRs were then sequenced. This chain connects TRBV6-5 to TRBJ2-1, with a tentative D call TRBD2 (5 bases). The sample was CD4+ T cells from blood, cultured in vitro. This receptor was taken from a human donor in good health. The CDR3 coding sequence is TGTGCCAGCAGTTACTCGATATCGGGGTACAATGAGCAGTTCTTC. As protein: CASSYSISGYNEQFF.